The 32 T cell receptor beta chains given below trace back to one sample, sequenced in a study of technical replicates of blood from several donors. Repertoires were generated with immunoSEQ multiplex PCR, while TCRdb's copy carries only in-frame clones and drops some. The sample shows some 82,000 clones, roughly 97% of them seen only once. Sequenced input: T cells isolated from PBMCs. The receptors were sampled from a human donor in good health.

The CDR3 DNA reads as TGTGCCAGCAGCTTAGAAATTGGAGGGACCTACAATGAGCAGTTCTTC. Amino acid sequence: CASSLEIGGTYNEQFF. This chain joins TRBV7-9 and TRBJ2-1, with a weak D call TRBD2 (6 bases). This CDR3 is 16 amino acids long. V gave up 1 base and J gave up 2 bases, with 12 bases separating them. The germline CDR1 and CDR2 sequences are SEHNR and FQNEAQ (reference sequence).

Only one count was recorded for this clone. This sequence joins TRBV7-8 and TRBJ2-1; D gene ambiguous. The CDR3 sequence is 14 residues long. Trimming left V 2 bases short and J 2 bases short, with 7 bases between. CDR1 is SGHVS, CDR2 FQNEAQ, per germline. The CDR3 DNA reads TGTGCCAGCAGCTTATCTGCGCCCTACAATGAGCAGTTCTTC. This encodes CASSLSAPYNEQFF.

The genes are TRBV27 and TRBJ1-1, with 7 nucleotides matching TRBD1. The germline V gene encodes CDR1 MNHEY and CDR2 SMNVEV (reference sequence). The ends lost 6 bases at V and 1 base at J; junction bases unmatched: 8. This CDR3 has 15 amino acids. Here the CDR3 reads CASRRDRSTNTEAFF. The CDR3 coding sequence is TGTGCCAGCAGAAGGGACAGATCAACGAACACTGAAGCTTTCTTT.

This chain joins TRBV5-1 and TRBJ1-3; D is ambiguous. The CDR3 extends over 14 amino acids. Trimming removed 3 bases from V and 2 bases from J, with 9 bases in between. Germline CDR1 reads SGHRS; CDR2 reads YFSETQ. In nucleotides, the CDR3 is TGCGCCAGCAGCTCCAACTCCCCTGGAAACACCATATATTTT. Translated, it gives CASSSNSPGNTIYF.

The CDR3 protein is CASSGLAVLSYNEQFF. DNA for the CDR3: TGTGCCAGCAGTGGACTAGCGGTGCTCTCCTACAATGAGCAGTTCTTC. The chain uses TRBV28 and TRBJ2-1, with 10 bases identical to TRBD2. V shed 5 bases and J 0 bases; nucleotides not matched to a gene: 4. The germline CDR1 and CDR2 sequences are MDHEN and SYDVKM. The CDR3 spans 16 residues.

The chain has TRBV5-4 and TRBJ1-4, with 8 bases lining up with TRBD1. Germline CDR1 reads SGHNT; CDR2 reads YYREEE (reference sequence). After removal of 3 bases from V and 4 bases from J, the junction contained 2 bases not matched to a gene. This CDR3 has 14 amino acids. The CDR3 sequence is CASSSGQDNEKLFF. In nucleotides, the CDR3 is TGTGCCAGCAGCTCGGGACAGGATAATGAAAAACTGTTTTTT.

The V and J genes are TRBV12-5 and TRBJ2-5; 9 positions match TRBD2. This CDR3 has 17 amino acids. J lost 3 bases, V lost 5 bases, and 13 bases had no gene match. The germline V gene has CDR1 LGHNT and CDR2 FRNRAP. The CDR3 DNA reads as TGTGCTAGTGGTCCCGCCAGGGTGGCGGGAGGGAAAGAGACCCAGTACTTC. Translated: CASGPARVAGGKETQYF.

The chain couples TRBV6-1 to TRBJ1-2; perhaps TRBD1 as D (5 bases). The V gene's germline CDR1 is MNHNS and CDR2 SASEGT. Trimming removed 6 bases from V and 1 base from J, with 15 bases in between. This CDR3 region has 15 residues. DNA of the CDR3: TGTGCCAGCAGGAGGCAGGGTACGGATAACTATGGCTACACCTTC. It codes for CASRRQGTDNYGYTF.

The rearrangement uses TRBV6-1 and TRBJ2-7; D ambiguous. The V end was cut by 2 bases, the J end by 0 bases, with 8 bases between. Germline-derived CDR1 and CDR2 are MNHNS and SASEGT. The CDR3 is 14 residues long. CDR3 coding DNA: TGTGCCAGCAGTGAATTTCGGAGCTCCTACGAGCAGTACTTC. This gives the protein CASSEFRSSYEQYF.

This chain joins TRBV6-1 and TRBJ2-3; D is possibly TRBD1 (6 bases). Germline V lookup: CDR1 MNHNS, CDR2 SASEGT. The CDR3 is 15 amino acids. Deletions cut 8 bases from V and 5 bases from J, with 20 bases between. The CDR3 nucleotides are TGTGCCAGCGCGAAGCGAGGGGGAGTGGGAGATACGCAGTATTTT. Translating gives CASAKRGGVGDTQYF.

The chain combines TRBV19 with TRBJ1-6; D remains unclear. This CDR3 contains 19 residues. The V end lost 4 bases, the J end lost 0 bases, and 19 bases lay between the germline ends. The V gene's germline CDR1 is LNHDA and CDR2 SQIVND (reference sequence). DNA of the CDR3: TGTGCCAGTAGTACGTACAGAGGCGAAGGAGGCTCCTATAATTCACCCCTCCACTTT. Amino acids: CASSTYRGEGGSYNSPLHF.

This chain uses TRBV28 with TRBJ2-1, with D uncertain. The CDR3 loop spans 10 amino acids. CDR1 and CDR2 from the germline V gene are MDHEN and SYDVKM. The V and J ends lost 4 bases and 8 bases respectively, with 3 bases between them. In DNA, the CDR3 is TGTGCCAGCAGTTCCGATGAGCAGTTCTTC. As protein: CASSSDEQFF.

The chain employs TRBV9 and TRBJ1-1, with 7 bases aligning to TRBD1. This CDR3 is 15 amino acids long. Unmatched junction bases numbered 6, after V lost 0 bases and J lost 4 bases. Germline V gives CDR1 SGDLS, CDR2 YYNGEE. CDR3 sequence: CASSVEGTVTTEAFF. The CDR3 DNA is TGTGCCAGCAGCGTAGAAGGGACAGTCACCACTGAAGCTTTCTTT. The entire variable domain, with the rest obtained from reference TRBV9 and TRBJ1-1, is as follows: DSGVTQTPKHLITATGQRVTLRCSPRSGDLSVYWYQQSLDQGLQFLIQYYNGEERAKGNILERFSAQQFPDLHSELNLSSLELGDSALYFCASSVEGTVTTEAFFGQGTRLTVV.

The gene calls are TRBV7-2 and TRBJ1-2; 8 bases are a match to TRBD1. Per germline, CDR1 SGHTA and CDR2 FQGNSA. V was pared by 1 base and J by 2 bases, with 6 bases of the junction left unmatched. CDR3 size: 16 residues. The CDR3 region is CASSLGLTGANYGYTF. The CDR3 region has the DNA TGTGCCAGCAGCTTAGGTCTGACAGGGGCGAACTATGGCTACACCTTC. Full variable domain (outside the CDR3, taken from reference TRBV7-2 and TRBJ1-2): GAGVSQSPSNKVTEKGKDVELRCDPISGHTALYWYRQSLGQGLEFLIYFQGNSAPDKSGLPSDRFSAERTGGSVSTLTIQRTQQEDSAVYLCASSLGLTGANYGYTFGSGTRLTVV.

J is TRBJ1-5 and V is TRBV2; no reliable D call. The CDR3 extends over 13 amino acids. Germline values: CDR1 SNHLY, CDR2 FYNNEI. The V gene lost 4 bases and the J gene lost 4 bases, with 8 bases spanning the gap. CDR3 sequence: CASSVGENQPQHF. CDR3 nucleotides: TGTGCCAGCAGTGTCGGAGAAAATCAGCCCCAGCATTTT.

This clone was recorded only once. The rearrangement links TRBV4-2 to TRBJ1-4; tentative D call: TRBD1 (5 bases). The CDR3 is 19 amino acids. The V end was cut by 0 bases, the J end by 1 base, with 18 bases between. Germline-derived CDR1 and CDR2 are LGHNA and YNFKEQ. The CDR3 reads CASSQDTGGAGGTNEKLFF. The CDR3 DNA reads TGTGCCAGCAGCCAAGATACGGGAGGGGCCGGGGGAACTAATGAAAAACTGTTTTTT.

The CDR3 region is CASSFRQGAVETQYF. The DNA of the CDR3 is TGTGCCAGCAGTTTTCGTCAGGGGGCTGTGGAGACCCAGTACTTC. This sequence joins TRBV28 and TRBJ2-5, with 8 bases aligning to TRBD1. Germline CDR1 reads MDHEN; CDR2 reads SYDVKM. With 3 bases clipped from V and 5 bases from J, the junction kept 8 bases outside the gene matches. CDR3 length equals 15 residues.

The chain recombines TRBV27 with TRBJ1-4; D is uncertain. Between the trimmed V and J ends, which lost 4 bases and 3 bases, there was a span of 6 bases. The CDR3 loop spans 13 amino acids. Germline-derived CDR1 and CDR2 are MNHEY and SMNVEV (reference sequence). The CDR3 region has the DNA TGTGCCAGCAGTTCCCGGTCTAATGAAAAACTGTTTTTT. This gives the protein CASSSRSNEKLFF.

V gene TRBV6-5 combines with J gene TRBJ2-5; 7 positions agree with TRBD2. The V gene's germline CDR1 is MNHEY and CDR2 SVGAGI. With V trimmed by 7 bases and J by 0 bases, 5 bases remained unmatched. The CDR3 is made up of 14 amino acids. In DNA, the CDR3 is TGTGCCAGCAATCCCCTAGCGGACCAAGAGACCCAGTACTTC. This translates into CASNPLADQETQYF.

A word on this clone: The DNA is omitted, as the CDR3 cannot be located on it reliably, and the CDR3 follows TCRdb's listing. The chain couples TRBV30 to TRBJ1-2; the table's D call TRBD1 went unverified against the DNA. Germline lookup yields CDR1 GTSNPN and CDR2 SVGIG (reference sequence). The CDR3 spans 12 amino acids, including both terminal residues. Here the CDR3 reads CAWSVGQGADTF.

A note on this clone: Its ends do not fully match the called genes, so a read error is possible. The chain employs TRBV7-7 and TRBJ2-2, with 12 positions matching TRBD2. This CDR3 contains 15 residues. Germline V gives CDR1 SSHAT, CDR2 FNYEAQ (reference sequence). In DNA form, the CDR3 reads TGTGCTAGCAGCTTACTAGCGGGGGGCACCGGGGAGCTGTTTTTT. It translates to CASSLLAGGTGELFF. Drawing the rest from reference TRBV7-7 and TRBJ2-2, the complete variable domain is GAGVSQSPRYKVTKRGQDVTLRCDPISSHATLYWYQQALGQGPEFLTYFNYEAQPDKSGLPSDRFSAERPEGSISTLTIQRTEQRDSAMYRCASSLLAGGTGELFFGEGSRLTVL.

The V call is TRBV27, the J call TRBJ2-7; 9 nucleotides match TRBD1. This CDR3 comprises 16 residues. CDR1 and CDR2 (germline): MNHEY, SMNVEV (reference sequence). V was clipped by 5 bases and J by 2 bases; unmatched bases: 10. The CDR3: CASSAGQGFSPYEQYF. The CDR3 DNA reads as TGTGCCAGCAGTGCGGGACAGGGCTTTTCTCCCTACGAGCAGTACTTC.

The chain has TRBV11-2 and TRBJ2-7, with 10 bases fitting TRBD1. V trimming: 2 bases; J trimming: 5 bases; junction bases outside the gene matches: 12. The germline CDR1 and CDR2 sequences are SGHAT and FQNNGV. The CDR3 is 17 amino acids. The CDR3 is CASSLLGRQGARDEQYF. The CDR3 DNA reads TGTGCCAGCAGCTTATTGGGCCGACAGGGGGCGAGGGACGAGCAGTACTTC.

CDR3 loop: CASSYAGGLETQYF. The CDR3, as DNA: TGTGCCAGCAGCTACGCTGGGGGACTGGAGACCCAGTACTTC. The gene calls are TRBV7-6 and TRBJ2-5, with D maybe TRBD2 (6 bases). The CDR3 extends over 14 amino acids. V lost 4 bases, J lost 5 bases, and 14 bases lay in between. Germline-derived CDR1 and CDR2 are SGHVS and FNYEAQ. The full variable domain, with the rest looked up from reference TRBV7-6 and TRBJ2-5, is GAGVSQSPRYKVTKRGQDVALRCDPISGHVSLYWYRQALGQGPEFLTYFNYEAQQDKSGLPNDRFSAERPEGSISTLTIQRTEQRDSAMYRCASSYAGGLETQYFGPGTRLLVL.

This chain uses TRBV14 with TRBJ2-7, with D tentatively TRBD2 (6 bases). Germline CDR1 and CDR2: SGHDN and FVKESK. This CDR3 has 13 residues. Trimming removed 0 bases from V and 7 bases from J, with 10 bases in between. CDR3 DNA sequence: TGTGCCAGCAGCCAAGACAGCGGGCGGGAGCAGTACTTC. Translated, it gives CASSQDSGREQYF.

The V gene is TRBV4-1, the J gene TRBJ1-3; D is possibly TRBD1 (6 bases). In germline, CDR1 is MGHRA, CDR2 YSYEKL. V shed 1 base and J shed 2 bases, with 15 bases lying between them. There are 17 residues in the CDR3. CDR3: CASSQVSMGAAGNTIYF. The DNA of the CDR3 is TGCGCCAGCAGCCAAGTATCTATGGGGGCCGCTGGAAACACCATATATTTT.

The chain uses TRBV30 and TRBJ2-4; D might be TRBD2 (6 bases). The V gene's germline CDR1 is GTSNPN and CDR2 SVGIG (reference sequence). This CDR3 spans 13 amino acids. Trimming took off 0 bases at V and 6 bases at J, with 9 bases between the two ends. The CDR3 sequence: CAWSVGGVNIQYF. The DNA for the CDR3 is TGTGCCTGGAGTGTCGGAGGGGTAAACATTCAGTACTTC.

The chain is built from TRBV5-6 and TRBJ1-1; D may be TRBD1 (5 bases). V was cut by 2 bases and J by 7 bases, with 9 bases left in between. This CDR3 is built from 12 residues. Germline V CDR1 and CDR2: SGHDT, YYEEEE. The CDR3 DNA reads TGTGCCAGCAGCTTTTGGGGCGGTGAAGCTTTCTTT. Protein: CASSFWGGEAFF. Filled out from reference TRBV5-6 and TRBJ1-1, the complete variable domain reads DAGVTQSPTHLIKTRGQQVTLRCSPKSGHDTVSWYQQALGQGPQFIFQYYEEEERQRGNFPDRFSGHQFPNYSSELNVNALLLGDSALYLCASSFWGGEAFFGQGTRLTVV.

The genes are TRBV19 and TRBJ2-1; no clear D gene. The V end was cut by 5 bases, the J end by 0 bases, with 8 bases between. There are 14 residues in the CDR3. Germline V gene sequence: CDR1 LNHDA, CDR2 SQIVND (reference sequence). For the CDR3, the DNA is TGTGCCAGTAGTCCGATCTACTCCTACAATGAGCAGTTCTTC. This translates into CASSPIYSYNEQFF. The full variable domain, in which reference TRBV19 and TRBJ2-1 provide the parts outside the CDR3, is DGGITQSPKYLFRKEGQNVTLSCEQNLNHDAMYWYRQDPGQGLRLIYYSQIVNDFQKGDIAEGYSVSREKKESFPLTVTSAQKNPTAFYLCASSPIYSYNEQFFGPGTRLTVL.

This clone was observed a single time. The CDR3 here is CASSADRMNTEAFF. For the CDR3, the DNA is TGTGCCAGCAGCGCGGACAGGATGAACACTGAAGCTTTCTTT. The V and J genes are TRBV9 and TRBJ1-1; 7 nucleotides agree with TRBD1. V shed 3 bases and J 0 bases; nucleotides not matched to a gene: 2. The CDR3 is made up of 14 amino acids. Germline CDR1 and CDR2: SGDLS and YYNGEE.

The V call is TRBV11-2, the J call TRBJ2-3; 7 nucleotides line up with TRBD2. J lost 0 bases, V lost 3 bases, and 9 bases had no gene match. The germline CDR1 and CDR2 sequences are SGHAT and FQNNGV. The CDR3 spans 17 residues. The CDR3 protein is CASSLVQGLMSTDTQYF. Here the CDR3 DNA reads TGTGCCAGCAGCTTGGTTCAGGGACTAATGAGCACAGATACGCAGTATTTT. The full variable domain, rest sourced from reference TRBV11-2 and TRBJ2-3, is EAGVAQSPRYKIIEKRQSVAFWCNPISGHATLYWYQQILGQGPKLLIQFQNNGVVDDSQLPKDRFSAERLKGVDSTLKIQPAKLEDSAVYLCASSLVQGLMSTDTQYFGPGTRLTVL.

V gene TRBV19 combines with J gene TRBJ2-7; TRBD1 might be the D (6 bases). The V end was cut by 1 base, the J end by 2 bases, with 12 bases between. The CDR3 has 15 residues. Per germline, CDR1 LNHDA and CDR2 SQIVND (reference sequence). The CDR3 DNA sequence: TGTGCCAGTAGTATAGCCGGGACACCAGCCTACGAGCAGTACTTC. Translation: CASSIAGTPAYEQYF.